This entry describes one T cell receptor (beta chain). Its antigen is as yet unknown. The data were obtained in a study of blood T cells in healthy people across ages. The germline gives CDR1 DFQATT, CDR2 SNEGSKA (reference sequence). The V end lost 5 bases, the J end lost 14 bases, and 24 bases lay between the germline ends. This CDR3 region has 14 residues. Study-wide findings and caveats: A conclusive naive versus antigen-experienced comparison was prevented by the unsorted PBMCs.

The use of a sample-barcoded 5' primer and a J-beta primer mix characterized a second PCR of roughly 7 to 12 cycles. Each CDR3 protein gets one entry after TCRdb re-called the 5' RACE reads with MiXCR. The sample holds 550,000 to 800,000 distinct CDR3 sequences, around 20% seen once. What was sequenced was blood. This sequence originates from a man aged 70 or older in good health. This chain joins TRBV20-1 and TRBJ1-4, with D maybe TRBD1 (6 bases). Written as DNA, the CDR3 is TGCAGTGCTGGGGGGCCAATAACTAATGAAGGGCTGTTTTTT. Its translation is CSAGGPITNEGLFF.